The next 22 T cell receptor beta chains were all read from a single sample in a study of tumor-infiltrating lymphocytes in primary liver carcinoma. Unsorted bulk tissue, about 18-32 mg of it, served as the source for co-extraction of RNA and DNA. The template, around 520 ng total RNA, yielded TCR beta cDNA made with a constant-region primer. What produced the TCR beta libraries was three nested multiplex PCR rounds using slightly modified ARM-PCR. Investigators reported that the first two PCR rounds, at around 10 cycles each, used TRBV1-TRBV30 forward primers with a C-beta reverse primer. TCRdb passed the multiplex PCR reads through MiXCR, listing each CDR3 protein once. Found here are tens of thousands of distinct CDR3 sequences, approximately 74% of them singletons; the top ten hold approximately 41%. The sequenced sample consisted of liver tumor tissue from sampling region 4. Subset of the sample: tumor region T4, right-lateral pole. Source of these receptors: a man aged 40-49 years with primary liver carcinoma and hepatitis B virus infection.

Turning to this clonotype: A junction end diverges from the germline sequence, so it may reflect a read error. This rearrangement joins TRBV6-6 to TRBJ2-5, with a possible D match to TRBD2 (5 bases). The CDR3 extends over 14 amino acids. Germline V gene sequence: CDR1 MNHNY, CDR2 SVGAGI (reference sequence). Here the CDR3 reads CAGSKGGQAETQYF. The CDR3, as DNA: TGTGCCGGCAGTAAGGGCGGGCAGGCAGAGACCCAGTACTTC.

For this clonotype: Mismatch with germline at one junction end may stem from a read error. The chain recombines TRBV11-2 with TRBJ2-7; TRBD1 matches at 8 bases. The CDR3 is made up of 14 amino acids. Germline CDR1 SGHAT, CDR2 FQNNGV. CDR3 region: CASSQGTGTYKQYF. DNA for the CDR3: TGTGCCAGCAGCCAAGGGACAGGAACCTACAAGCAGTACTTC.

For this clonotype: Mismatch with germline at one junction end may stem from a read error. The chain employs TRBV30 and TRBJ2-5; no reliable D call. The CDR3 covers 12 residues. Germline V CDR1 and CDR2: GTSNPN, SVGIG (reference sequence). DNA of the CDR3: TGTGCCTGGAGTGAGGGCCTAGAGACCAAGTACTTC. Translation: CAWSEGLETKYF.

Concerning this clonotype: Sequence at one end of the junction differs from germline and may be a read error. This chain joins TRBV11-2 and TRBJ2-7; TRBD2 agrees at 15 bases. The CDR3 sequence is 18 residues long. Germline V gene sequence: CDR1 SGHAT, CDR2 FQNNGV. The chain's CDR3 is CASCLSVGLAGGGYEQYF. CDR3 nucleotides: TGTGCCAGCTGCTTATCGGTTGGACTAGCGGGAGGGGGGTACGAGCAGTACTTC.

This chain uses TRBV4-2 with TRBJ2-6, with D uncertain. This CDR3 comprises 16 residues. Germline values: CDR1 LGHNA, CDR2 YNFKEQ. V gave up 3 bases and J gave up 2 bases, with 11 bases separating them. As DNA, the CDR3 is TGTGCCAGCAGCCAGGATCCGGTCCCTGGGGCCAACGTCCTGACTTTC. Its protein product is CASSQDPVPGANVLTF.

Notes on this clonotype: This likely comes from a read error, as the CDR3 has no conserved phenylalanine or tryptophan at its end. The gene calls are TRBV30 and TRBJ2-7; D is uncertain. The CDR3 has 11 residues. Deletions cut 2 bases from V and 3 bases from J, with 5 bases between. Germline lookup yields CDR1 GTSNPN and CDR2 SVGIG (reference sequence). CDR3 nucleotide sequence: TGTGCCTGGAGTTCGCACTACGAGCAGTACCTC. This encodes CAWSSHYEQYL.

This clonotype was seen a few times. This rearrangement joins TRBV29-1 to TRBJ2-5, with TRBD1 matching over 10 bases. Germline CDR1 SQVTM, CDR2 ANQGSEA. CDR3 size: 12 residues. The CDR3 region has the DNA TGCAGTTTGTGGGACAGGGGAGAGACCCAGTACTTC. It yields the protein CSLWDRGETQYF.

Turning to this clonotype: A read error may account for a junction end that differs from germline. The chain recombines TRBV6-1 with TRBJ2-1; D possibly corresponds to TRBD1 (6 bases). The V gene's germline CDR1 is MNHNS and CDR2 SASEGT. The CDR3 is 14 residues long. For the CDR3, the DNA is TGTGCCAACAGTGATAGGGGGATGGTGAATGAGCAGTTCTTC. Translated: CANSDRGMVNEQFF.

Comment on this clonotype: One end of the junction is discordant with germline, which a read error may explain. The V and J genes are TRBV5-1 and TRBJ1-1; unclear D gene. Germline-derived CDR1 and CDR2 are SGHRS and YFSETQ. The CDR3 spans 13 residues. The CDR3 loop is CVSSLDGNTEAFF. Written as DNA, the CDR3 is TGTGTCAGCAGCTTGGATGGGAACACTGAAGCTTTCTTT.

A remark on this clonotype: An end of the junction differs from the germline gene, which may be a read error. The rearrangement joins TRBV11-2 to TRBJ2-7; 7 bases fit TRBD2. Germline CDR1 is SGHAT and CDR2 is FQNNGV. This CDR3 is 14 amino acids long. The CDR3 here is CASSLDLGGREQYF. CDR3 nucleotide sequence: TGTGCCAGCAGCTTAGATCTTGGTGGGCGGGAGCAGTATTTC. Together with reference TRBV11-2 and TRBJ2-7, the CDR3 gives the full variable domain: EAGVAQSPRYKIIEKRQSVAFWCNPISGHATLYWYQQILGQGPKLLIQFQNNGVVDDSQLPKDRFSAERLKGVDSTLKIQPAKLEDSAVYLCASSLDLGGREQYFGPGTRLTVT.

This clonotype was counted many times. The J gene is TRBJ2-7, the V gene TRBV30, with 9 positions matching TRBD2. Per the germline V gene, CDR1 is GTSNPN and CDR2 is SVGIG (reference sequence). This CDR3 is 14 amino acids long. The trim removed 4 bases at V and 7 bases at J, leaving 11 bases unmatched. CDR3 region: CAWTKGLAMREQYF. DNA for the CDR3: TGTGCCTGGACAAAGGGACTAGCAATGAGGGAGCAGTACTTC.

As concerns this clonotype: Possible read error: a much larger clone is one base away. CDR3 amino acids: CASSQGAADKLEQCF. DNA for the CDR3: TGTGCCAGCAGCCAAGGGGCAGCGGACAAGCTCGAGCAGTGCTTC. The rearrangement uses TRBV4-2 and TRBJ2-7; D is perhaps TRBD1 or TRBD2 (5 bases each). The length of the CDR3 is 15 residues. CDR1 and CDR2 (germline): LGHNA, YNFKEQ.

Comment on this clonotype: This could be a read error, since a much larger clone is one nucleotide away. The chain recombines TRBV12-3 or TRBV12-4 with TRBJ2-5; TRBD2 is a possible D gene (5 bases). CDR3 length: 12 residues. The CDR3 loop is CANSLARETQYF. As DNA, the CDR3 is TGTGCCAACAGTTTAGCGCGGGAGACCCAGTACTTC.

As for this clonotype: A much larger clone lies one base from this, so it may be a read error. This rearrangement joins TRBV29-1 to TRBJ1-1; D gene unclear. Germline CDR1 is SQVTM and CDR2 is ANQGSEA. Trimming cost V 7 bases and J 0 bases, with 12 bases left between them. This CDR3 spans 13 amino acids. As DNA, the CDR3 is TGCAGCGGGGGAAACAGCCTGAACACTGAAGCTTTCTTT. This sequence encodes CSGGNSLNTEAFF. The full variable domain, with the rest looked up from reference TRBV29-1 and TRBJ1-1, is SAVISQKPSRDICQRGTSLTIQCQVDSQVTMMFWYRQQPGQSLTLIATANQGSEATYESGFVIDKFPISRPNLTFSTLTVSNMSPEDSSIYLCSGGNSLNTEAFFGQGTRLTVV.

In its sample, this clonotype was seen a few times. One base away lies a much larger clone, so this may be a sequencing read error. The chain recombines TRBV11-3 with TRBJ2-2, with a weak D call TRBD2 (6 bases). Germline CDR1 and CDR2: SGHNT and YENEEA. CDR3 size: 15 residues. The CDR3: CASSWGLENTWELFF. CDR3 nucleotide sequence: TGTGCCAGCAGCTGGGGACTGGAGAACACCTGGGAGCTGTTTTTT.

In this sample, this clonotype turned up many times. The J gene is TRBJ2-2, the V gene TRBV5-1; 9 nucleotides match TRBD2. The V and J ends lost 3 bases and 7 bases, in that order; junction bases with no gene match: 10. CDR3 length: 16 residues. Germline V gives CDR1 SGHRS, CDR2 YFSETQ. CDR3 amino acids: CASSSTPAGGNGELFF. The CDR3 DNA reads TGCGCCAGCAGCTCAACGCCGGCGGGAGGGAACGGGGAGCTGTTTTTT.

Turning to this clonotype: Its ends do not fully match the called genes, so a read error is possible. V and J are TRBV29-1 and TRBJ1-3; the D is unclear. The germline V gene encodes CDR1 SQVTM and CDR2 ANQGSEA. This CDR3 region has 13 residues. CDR3 in amino acids: CSAEREAGNTIYF. The CDR3 DNA sequence: TGCAGCGCCGAGAGGGAGGCTGGAAACACCATTTATTTT.

Of note for this clonotype: Germline and junction disagree at one end, which may indicate a read error. V usage is TRBV11-1 and J usage is TRBJ2-3, with D perhaps matching TRBD1 or TRBD2 (5 bases each). The length of the CDR3 is 15 residues. Germline V gene lookup returns CDR1 SGHAT and CDR2 FQDESV (reference sequence). For the CDR3, the DNA is TGTGCCGACAGTTTGCCGAGGGAGAGCACAGATACACAGTATTTT. Protein product: CADSLPRESTDTQYF.

Details on this clonotype: A much larger clone sits a single nucleotide away, making a read error possible. V is TRBV6-2 or TRBV6-3 and J is TRBJ2-7, with TRBD2 matching over 12 bases. This CDR3 comprises 17 residues. CDR1 MNHEY and CDR2 SVGEGT come from the germline V gene. CDR3 bases: TGTGCCAGCAGTTACGATGGGAGGACTAGCGGGATCTACGAGGAGTACTTC. Residues: CASSYDGRTSGIYEEYF.

As for this clonotype: Sequence at one end of the junction differs from germline and may be a read error. This chain connects TRBV4-3 to TRBJ2-1; weak D call: TRBD2 (6 bases). This CDR3 region has 17 residues. Germline V gives CDR1 LGHNA, CDR2 YSLEER. CDR3 region: CASSPRPPGTSYNELFF. The CDR3 DNA sequence: TGCGCCAGCAGCCCTAGGCCCCCAGGGACTTCCTACAATGAGCTGTTCTTC.

This clonotype was observed many times. The chain has TRBV29-1 and TRBJ1-1; D unresolved. The CDR3 contains 15 residues. Germline CDR1 and CDR2: SQVTM and ANQGSEA. Trimming removed 4 bases at V and 0 bases at J, with 15 bases between. DNA of the CDR3: TGCAGCGTTGCCCCTGGTTGGGCAATGAACACTGAAGCTTTCTTT. Translated: CSVAPGWAMNTEAFF.

This clonotype was counted many times. The chain is built from TRBV6-5 and TRBJ2-1; 12 nucleotides line up with TRBD1. The CDR3 extends over 15 amino acids. Unmatched junction bases numbered 6, after V lost 5 bases and J lost 7 bases. CDR1 and CDR2 from the germline V gene are MNHEY and SVGAGI. CDR3 loop: CASSRGQGAGNEQFF. Here the CDR3 DNA reads TGTGCCAGCAGTCGGGGACAGGGGGCGGGAAATGAGCAGTTCTTC.